These T cell receptor beta chains were read from a single sample in a study of graft-versus-host responses after intestinal transplantation. Assay used: immunoSEQ multiplex PCR; TCRdb lists only in-frame clones, some missing. The sample contains roughly 90,000 clones, less than 95% of which appear only once. Their target antigens are unknown. Sequencing was performed on unstimulated CD4+ T cells sorted from spleen or lymph node cells, taken before transplant. These receptor sequences come from a human donor who was the organ donor for an intestinal transplant. Each CDR3 is given with its conserved first and last residue.

TRBV7-8	CASSYQGIQETQYF
TRBV11-3	CASSLHRGMGETQYF
TRBV7-2	CASSLLWGQNQPQHF
TRBV7-6	CASSLGLVSGELFF
TRBV2	CASSSPPLAGGSKSSYEQYF
TRBV7-2	CASSLSGALVSEAFF
TRBV5-1	CASRYDRGPGNTIYF
TRBV28	CASSLGQGADTQYF
TRBV13	CASSLISGPHEQYF
TRBV6-1	CASSALQGVAGELFF
TRBV7-3	CASSSLAGGTDTQYF
TRBV28	CASSSSGLAASYEQYF
TRBV10-3	CAIRGDTTPYGYTF
TRBV28	CAIMGQNTEAFF
TRBV9	CASSVPLRLSYNEQFF
TRBV6-4	CASRDLGGSYGYTF
TRBV7-9	CASTSRHFQETQYF
TRBV30	CAWNPTGPYTIYF
TRBV5-4	CASSLQGVPYEQYF
TRBV7-9	CASSFDRSPNYGYTF
TRBV5-6	CASSLTGSTDTQYF
TRBV27	CASSLVAGDVNEQFF
TRBV30	CAWKTGENTGELFF
TRBV5-4	CASSSRLLYDEQYF
TRBV4-1	CASSQLTGGTTEAFF
TRBV29-1	CSVAEQDSSGNTIYF
TRBV7-2	CASSLFDYRYNEQFF
TRBV28	CASSLWGSGGAAEYSNQPQHF
TRBV7-2	CASTLVAWGQGAGYGYTF
TRBV30	CAWIRRGMNTEAFF
TRBV6-6	CASTFGGGQPQHF
TRBV18	CASSPRTGAYEQYF
TRBV7-3	CASSLIWVGQVGNQPQHF
TRBV13	CASSLRKGGASYNEQFF
TRBV13	CASRQFNEQFF
TRBV30	CAWRGRGVVEKLFF
TRBV7-9	CASSLDLEGGVYTF
TRBV4-1	CASSHSGTRGDTQYF